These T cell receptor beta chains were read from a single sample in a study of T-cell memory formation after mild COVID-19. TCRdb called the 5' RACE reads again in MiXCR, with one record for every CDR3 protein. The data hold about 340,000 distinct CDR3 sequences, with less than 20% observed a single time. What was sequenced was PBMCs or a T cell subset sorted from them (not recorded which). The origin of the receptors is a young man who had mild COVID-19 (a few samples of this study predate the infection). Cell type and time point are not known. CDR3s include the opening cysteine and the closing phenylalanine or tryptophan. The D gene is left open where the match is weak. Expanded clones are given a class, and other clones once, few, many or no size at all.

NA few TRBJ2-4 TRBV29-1 TGCAGCGTTGAAGGGCAGGGAGGCCTTCAGTACTTC CSVEGQGGLQYF
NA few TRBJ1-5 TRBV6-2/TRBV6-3 TGTGCCAGCACCCCCTGGGCCAATCAGCCCCAGCATTTT CASTPWANQPQHF
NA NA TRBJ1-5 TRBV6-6 TGTGCCAGCAGCGAAAACCGTAGACACGCAGGGCGGTATAGCAATCAGCCCCAGCATTTT CASSENRRHAGRYSNQPQHF
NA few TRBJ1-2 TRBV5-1 TGCGCCAGCAGCCCGCCAACAGGGACCTATGGCTACACCTTC CASSPPTGTYGYTF
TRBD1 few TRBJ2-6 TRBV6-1 TGTGCCAGCAGCATACAGGGGGCTAGTGGGGCCAACGTCCTGACTTTC CASSIQGASGANVLTF
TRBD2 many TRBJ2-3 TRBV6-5 TGTGCCAGCACGGGGGAAGCGGGGGTTGGCGCAGATACGCAGTATTTT CASTGEAGVGADTQYF
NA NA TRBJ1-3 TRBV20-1 TGCAGTGCTAGGCAAGAGGGGGCTGGAAACACCATATATTTT CSARQEGAGNTIYF
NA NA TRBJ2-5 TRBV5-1 TGCGCCAGCAGCTTTAATCTAGCCGAAGAGACCCAGTACTTC CASSFNLAEETQYF
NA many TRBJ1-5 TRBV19 TGTGCCAGTAGACAAAGGTCGTTAGATAGCAATCAGCCCCAGCATTTT CASRQRSLDSNQPQHF
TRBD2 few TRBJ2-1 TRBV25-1 TGTGCCAGCAGTGAATCGGGACTAGGGCGCTATGAGCAGTTCTTC CASSESGLGRYEQFF
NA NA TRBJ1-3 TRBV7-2 TGTGCCAGCAGCCGCAGGATGGTGAACACCATATATTTT CASSRRMVNTIYF
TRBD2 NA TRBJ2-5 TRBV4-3 TGCGCCAGCAGCCAAGAGACTAGCGGGGAGACCCAGTACTTC CASSQETSGETQYF
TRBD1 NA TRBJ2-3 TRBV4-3 TGCGCCAGCAGCCCCAGACAGGGCCCTAGCACAGATACGCAGTATTTT CASSPRQGPSTDTQYF
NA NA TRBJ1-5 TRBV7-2 TGTGCCAGCAGCTTAGCAGGGCGCAATCAGCCCCAGCATTTT CASSLAGRNQPQHF
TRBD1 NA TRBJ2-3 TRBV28 TGTGCCAGCAGTTTAGAGGGGGCCGGAGATACGCAGTATTTT CASSLEGAGDTQYF
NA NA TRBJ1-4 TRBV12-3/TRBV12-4 TGTGCCAGCAGTTTCGCCGGGAATGAAAAACTGTTTTTT CASSFAGNEKLFF
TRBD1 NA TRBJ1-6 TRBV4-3 TGCGCCAGCAGCCAATCCGGGACAGGGTATGCCGATTCACCCCTCCACTTT CASSQSGTGYADSPLHF
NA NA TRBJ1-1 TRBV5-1 TGCGCCAGCAGCTTGGTGGTTGGGGTTGGTACTGAAGCTTTCTTT CASSLVVGVGTEAFF
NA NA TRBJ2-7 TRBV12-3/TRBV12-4 TGTGCCAGCAGTTTCGGGCAGGGTATGAGCGAGCAGTACTTC CASSFGQGMSEQYF
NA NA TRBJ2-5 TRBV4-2 TGTGCCAGCAGCCAAGATGAGGGAAGGGGAGAGACCCAGTACTTC CASSQDEGRGETQYF
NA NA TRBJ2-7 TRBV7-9 TGTGCCAGCAGCGCGGGGGACGGGGGCCGCTACGAGCAGTACTTC CASSAGDGGRYEQYF
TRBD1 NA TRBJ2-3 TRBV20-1 TGCAGTGCTACAAGGACAGGGTCCCTACAGTATTTT CSATRTGSLQYF
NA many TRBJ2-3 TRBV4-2 TGTGCCAGCAGCCAAGATGGAGGGATGCCGGCTGACACAGATACGCAGTATTTT CASSQDGGMPADTDTQYF
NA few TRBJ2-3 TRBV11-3 TGTGCCAGCAGCTTAGATCGGGCCGGGGCCGGCACAGATACGCAGTATTTT CASSLDRAGAGTDTQYF
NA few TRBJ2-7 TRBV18 TGTGCCAGCTCAGAGGGCAACGCGGCGATGTACGAGCAGTACTTC CASSEGNAAMYEQYF
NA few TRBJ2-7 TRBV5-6 TGTGCCAGCAGCTGGGGGTCCCCTAGCGAGCAGTACTTC CASSWGSPSEQYF
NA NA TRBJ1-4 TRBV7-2 TGTGCCAGCAGCAGACGCAGGGGTGAAAAACTGTTTTTT CASSRRRGEKLFF
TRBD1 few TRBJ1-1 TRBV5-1 TGCGCCAGCAGCTTGGGCCGGGACAGGATGATGAACACTGAAGCTTTCTTT CASSLGRDRMMNTEAFF
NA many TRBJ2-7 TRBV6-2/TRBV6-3 TGTGCCAGCAGTTACGAGTACGAGCAGTACTTC CASSYEYEQYF
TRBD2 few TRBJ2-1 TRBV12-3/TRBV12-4 TGTGCCAGCAGTTTTCGGCTCCTAGCGGGGGGGAATGAGCAGTTCTTC CASSFRLLAGGNEQFF
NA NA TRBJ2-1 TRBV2 TGTGCCAGCAGTTCAGAGCGGCAGACCGATGAGCAGTTCTTC CASSSERQTDEQFF